This note documents a single TCR beta chain sequence. Antigen specificity is unknown. These data are taken from a study of CD4 T cells in relation to SARS-CoV-2 and coronaviruses. Whole-study context: No peptide or an HIV-1 Nef peptide pool served as negative control.

The protocol was immunoSEQ multiplex PCR, while the TCRdb copy is restricted to in-frame clones and leaves out a portion. The sample carries some 20,000 clones, 78% recorded once. The CDR3 has 14 amino acids. Per germline, CDR1 ENHRY and CDR2 SYGVKD. V was cut by 0 bases and J by 1 base, with 6 bases left in between. Unexposed donor CD4+ T cells date from about 2011-2018, before the COVID-19 pandemic. After ten to eleven days of culture, CD4+ T cells were isolated. Cultures held roughly 2 million PBMCs per well with approximately 10 IU/ml IL-2. The sample taken for sequencing was CD4+ T cells from PBMCs, cultured in vitro. The chain combines TRBV10-3 with TRBJ1-1, with D hard to call. This TCR came from a human donor in good health. CDR3 in DNA: TGTGCCATCAGTGAGTCTGCCCGGAACACTGAAGCTTTCTTT. Protein sequence: CAISESARNTEAFF.